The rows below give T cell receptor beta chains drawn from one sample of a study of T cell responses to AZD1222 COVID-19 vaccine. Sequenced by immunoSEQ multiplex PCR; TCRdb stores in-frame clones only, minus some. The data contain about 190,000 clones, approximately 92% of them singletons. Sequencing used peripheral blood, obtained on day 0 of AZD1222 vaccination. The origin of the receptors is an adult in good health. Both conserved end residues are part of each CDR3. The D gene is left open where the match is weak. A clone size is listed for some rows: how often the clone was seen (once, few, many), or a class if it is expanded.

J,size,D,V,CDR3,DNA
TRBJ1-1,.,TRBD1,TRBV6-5,CASSYSTGGIGAFF,TGTGCCAGCAGTTATTCGACAGGGGGCATCGGAGCTTTCTTT
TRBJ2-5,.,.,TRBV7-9,CASSPGSQETQYF,TGTGCCAGCAGCCCTGGATCCCAAGAGACCCAGTACTTC
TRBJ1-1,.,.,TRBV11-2,CASSYSLNTEAFF,TGTGCCAGCAGCTATTCCCTGAACACTGAAGCTTTCTTT
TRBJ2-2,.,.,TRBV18,CASSPYDVGAGELFF,TGTGCCAGCTCACCATATGATGTGGGAGCCGGGGAGCTGTTTTTT
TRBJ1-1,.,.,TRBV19,CASKERANTEAFF,TGTGCCAGTAAGGAACGGGCTAACACTGAAGCTTTCTTT
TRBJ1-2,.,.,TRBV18,CASSPPVVYGYTF,TGTGCCAGCTCACCTCCAGTTGTCTATGGCTACACCTTC
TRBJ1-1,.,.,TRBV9,CASSPWGENTEAFF,TGTGCCAGCAGCCCCTGGGGGGAGAACACTGAAGCTTTCTTT
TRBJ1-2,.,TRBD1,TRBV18,CASFQQGAAGYTF,TGTGCCAGCTTCCAACAGGGGGCGGCTGGCTACACCTTC
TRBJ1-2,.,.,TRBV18,CASSPNTNYGYTF,TGTGCCAGCTCACCCAACACAAACTATGGCTACACCTTC
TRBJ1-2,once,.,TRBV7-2,CASSLEEGQGYTF,TGTGCCAGCAGCTTAGAAGAGGGCCAAGGCTACACCTTC
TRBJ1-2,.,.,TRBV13,CASSEGSYGYTF,TGTGCCAGCAGTGAGGGGAGCTATGGCTACACCTTC
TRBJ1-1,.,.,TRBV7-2,CASGGKPGLEAFF,TGTGCCAGCGGGGGTAAGCCCGGGCTTGAAGCTTTCTTT
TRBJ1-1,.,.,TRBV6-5,CASSRNRNTEAFF,TGTGCCAGCAGTCGCAATAGGAACACTGAAGCTTTCTTT
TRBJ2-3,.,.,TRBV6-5,CASKLPADTQYF,TGTGCCAGCAAGCTGCCGGCAGATACGCAGTATTTT
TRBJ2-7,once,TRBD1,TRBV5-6,CASSLTLTGFDEQYF,TGTGCCAGCAGCTTGACCCTGACAGGGTTCGACGAGCAGTACTTC
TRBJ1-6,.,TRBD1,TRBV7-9,CASSRTGDNSPLHF,TGTGCCAGCAGCCGGACAGGGGACAATTCACCCCTCCACTTT
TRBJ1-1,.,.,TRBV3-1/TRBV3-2,CASSPNSGRGGPEAFF,TGTGCCAGCAGCCCAAATTCCGGTAGGGGCGGGCCTGAAGCTTTCTTT
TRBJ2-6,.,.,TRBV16,CASSQLVGSGANVLTF,TGTGCCAGCAGCCAATTAGTTGGGTCTGGGGCCAACGTCCTGACTTTC
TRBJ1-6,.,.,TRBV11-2,CASSLAYSPLHF,TGTGCCAGCAGCTTAGCTTATTCACCCCTCCACTTT
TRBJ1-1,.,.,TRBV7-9,CASSSSGLNTEAFF,TGTGCCAGCAGCTCCTCAGGGTTGAACACTGAAGCTTTCTTT
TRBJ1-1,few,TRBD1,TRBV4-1,CASSQSQGVSTEAFF,TGCGCCAGCAGCCAATCCCAGGGGGTGAGCACTGAAGCTTTCTTT
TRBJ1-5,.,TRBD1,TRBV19,CASSMGTGDSQPQHF,TGTGCCAGTAGTATGGGGACAGGGGATTCCCAGCCCCAGCATTTT
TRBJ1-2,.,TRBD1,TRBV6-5,CASTGGWGYTF,TGTGCCAGCACAGGGGGCTGGGGCTACACCTTC